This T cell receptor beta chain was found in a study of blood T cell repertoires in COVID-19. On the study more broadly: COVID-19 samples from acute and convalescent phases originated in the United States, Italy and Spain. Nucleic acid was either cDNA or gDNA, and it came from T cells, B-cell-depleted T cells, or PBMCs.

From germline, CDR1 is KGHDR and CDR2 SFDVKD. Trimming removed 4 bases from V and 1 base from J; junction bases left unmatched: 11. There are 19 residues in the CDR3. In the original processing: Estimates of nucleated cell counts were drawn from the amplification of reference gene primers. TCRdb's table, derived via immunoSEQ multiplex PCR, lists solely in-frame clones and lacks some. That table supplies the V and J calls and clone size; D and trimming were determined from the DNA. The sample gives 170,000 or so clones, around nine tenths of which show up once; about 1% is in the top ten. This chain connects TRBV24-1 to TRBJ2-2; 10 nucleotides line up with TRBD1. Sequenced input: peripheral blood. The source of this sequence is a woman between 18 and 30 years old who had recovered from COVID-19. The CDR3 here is CATSDPLTGGGLNTGELFF. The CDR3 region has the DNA TGTGCCACCAGTGACCCCTTGACAGGGGGCGGCTTGAACACCGGGGAGCTGTTTTTT.